This T cell receptor (beta chain) was retrieved from a study of cytomegalovirus exposure and HLA in healthy donors. Study-wide context: Earlier results showed 90 million to 120 million unique TCR beta sequences derived from roughly 200 million T cells. Counted in an early data release were roughly 81 million unique TCRs from HLA-typed donors.

13 Jbeta primers and 60 Vbeta primers were used for the PCR. This table comes from immunoSEQ multiplex PCR, and its TCRdb copy is limited to in-frame clones, with some not included. Of roughly 120,000 clones listed, under 80% are singletons. V lost 3 bases and J lost 0; bases outside the gene matches: 7. The CDR3 covers 17 residues. Per germline, CDR1 KGHSH and CDR2 LQKENI. The sequenced sample was PBMCs. The TCR comes from a woman aged 60-75 years in good health and CMV-seropositive. V is TRBV18 and J is TRBJ1-4, with 7 bases fitting TRBD1. CDR3 nucleotide sequence: TGTGCCAGCTCACCGGTGACAGGGAGTGCAACTAATGAAAAACTGTTTTTT. As protein: CASSPVTGSATNEKLFF.